The rows below give T cell receptor beta chains drawn from one sample of a study of CD8+ T cells in alopecia areata. TCRdb's copy holds only in-frame clones and misses some; the assay was immunoSEQ multiplex PCR. The sample records about 150,000 clones, 40% to 50% being singletons. Sequences were obtained from CD4+ T cells sorted from blood. Source of these receptors: a human donor with alopecia areata. Each CDR3 is given with its conserved first and last residue. The order of the fields is CDR3 length, J gene, V gene, clone size, D gene, CDR3 DNA, CDR3 protein. A D gene is named only where the DNA matches it firmly. Clone size is stated in some rows and not others, as once, few, many or a class when expanded.

>16|TRBJ2-1|TRBV5-4|NA|TRBD2
TGTGCCAGCAGCTCTTACCGTCTAGCGGGGGCCTTGGCGCAGTTCTTC
CASSSYRLAGALAQFF
>18|TRBJ1-2|TRBV25-1|NA|NA
TGTGCCAGCAGTGAATATCGGACCGACCACACCCCGGACTATGGCTACACCTTC
CASSEYRTDHTPDYGYTF
>14|TRBJ2-3|TRBV7-9|NA|TRBD1
TGTGCCAGCAGCTTCGGACAGGGCACAGATACGCAGTATTTT
CASSFGQGTDTQYF
>16|TRBJ2-5|TRBV5-1|NA|NA
TGCGCCAGCAGGACCCGGTGGAGGGGAGACCAAGAGACCCAGTACTTC
CASRTRWRGDQETQYF
>19|TRBJ2-3|TRBV11-2|NA|TRBD1
TGTGCCAGCAGCTTAGTTGTTAGTCCGGGACAGAGCTTCCCAGATACGCAGTATTTT
CASSLVVSPGQSFPDTQYF
>14|TRBJ2-5|TRBV7-3|NA|NA
TGTGCCAGCAGCCACCCGGGCAGTCAAGAGACCCAGTACTTC
CASSHPGSQETQYF
>17|TRBJ1-4|TRBV2|few|TRBD1
TGTGCCAGCAGTGGGGCGACAGGGGGAAGCGGCGGTGAAAAACTGTTTTTT
CASSGATGGSGGEKLFF
>12|TRBJ2-7|TRBV25-1|NA|NA
TGTGCCAGCAGTTTCAACTTTTACGAGCAGTACTTC
CASSFNFYEQYF
>14|TRBJ2-3|TRBV9|few|NA
TGTGCCAGCAGCGTACTCCCCACGGCAGATACGCAGTATTTT
CASSVLPTADTQYF
>13|TRBJ1-1|TRBV29-1|NA|NA
TGCAGCGAAACCCTAACAGTGAACACTGAAGCTTTCTTT
CSETLTVNTEAFF
>18|TRBJ2-6|TRBV7-6|NA|NA
TGTGCCAGCAGCTTTGGAATAGGGCACATCTCTGGGGCCAACGTCCTGACTTTC
CASSFGIGHISGANVLTF
>13|TRBJ2-1|TRBV11-2|once|NA
TGTGCCAGCTATGGGCGAACCAGCGGTGAGCAGTTCTTC
CASYGRTSGEQFF
>14|TRBJ2-7|TRBV5-6|NA|TRBD1
TGTGCCAGCAGCTCAGGACAGGGAGCCTACGAGCAGTACTTC
CASSSGQGAYEQYF
>13|TRBJ1-5|TRBV5-4|few|NA
TGTGCCTTCCGCGGCGATCGCAATCAGCCCCAGCATTTT
CAFRGDRNQPQHF
>16|TRBJ1-4|TRBV9|few|NA
TGTGCCAGCAGCGTAAATTCAATTAGGGAGCGTGAAAAACTGTTTTTT
CASSVNSIREREKLFF
>13|TRBJ2-3|TRBV18|few|NA
TGTGCCAGCTCACCGGACATCACAGATACGCAGTATTTT
CASSPDITDTQYF
>14|TRBJ1-4|TRBV7-9|NA|TRBD1
TGTGCCAGCAGCTCGGACAGGGCGGCTGAAAAACTGTTTTTT
CASSSDRAAEKLFF